This T cell receptor beta chain was sequenced in a study of identical twins. Findings and caveats of the study: Memory repertoires showed no such pattern, whereas abundant cord blood beta clonotypes carried fewer insertions. Twins' excess sharing was less marked for out-of-frame beta sequences.

The CDR3 is 15 amino acids. The germline V and J ends were trimmed by 0 bases and 1 base, with 8 bases remaining between them. Germline CDR1 is MNHEY and CDR2 is SVGAGI. A remark on this clonotype: Its antigen is still unknown.

Unique molecular identifiers were present on the cDNA, and a universal primer site came from template switching. One entry per CDR3 protein, called by TCRdb with MiXCR from the 5' RACE reads. This table holds roughly 280,000 distinct CDR3 sequences, less than 9.5% found once. These data were also filed under a second study, of yellow fever vaccine responses in identical twins. That work contributes: Twins' vaccine T cell response reportedly gave the appearance of partial convergence and partial personalization.

Sequenced material: CD8+ T cells sorted from blood. The sequence came from a woman younger than 30 in good health. V is TRBV6-5 and J is TRBJ2-3, with D uncertain. The CDR3 spells CASSYSKAGTDTQYF. In nucleotides, the CDR3 is TGTGCCAGCAGTTACTCGAAAGCTGGCACAGATACGCAGTATTTT.